A selection of T cell receptor beta chains follows, all from one sample in a study of cytotoxic CD8 clonotypes in ibrutinib-treated CLL. Profiled with immunoSEQ multiplex PCR; TCRdb holds only in-frame clones, not every one. The sample lists 65,000 to 85,000 clones; 75% to 90% were seen once. This material consisted of PBMCs, taken after 24 months of ibrutinib treatment. The receptors here all came from a human donor with chronic lymphocytic leukemia. Both conserved end residues are part of each CDR3. Fields, in order: J gene, CDR3 length, V gene, D gene, clone size, CDR3 DNA, CDR3 protein. A D gene is named only where the DNA matches it firmly. Where a row states a size, it is once, few, many or the class of an expanded clone; other rows omit it.

>TRBJ2-1|15|TRBV5-1|TRBD2|NA
TGCGCCAGCAGCTTGCTCGACGGCGGGAGGGTTGAGCAGTTCTTC
CASSLLDGGRVEQFF
>TRBJ1-4|19|TRBV27|TRBD1|NA
TGTGCCAGCAGTTCAACCCCCTTTCCGGGACAGACCGTTAATGAAAAACTGTTTTTT
CASSSTPFPGQTVNEKLFF
>TRBJ1-3|16|TRBV5-6|NA|NA
TGTGCCAGCACCCAATACGGCTCTGGTTCTGGAAACACCATATATTTT
CASTQYGSGSGNTIYF
>TRBJ2-3|15|TRBV7-9|TRBD2|NA
TGTGCCAGCAGCCTCCTTAGCGGGAGAGCAGATACGCAGTATTTT
CASSLLSGRADTQYF
>TRBJ1-4|15|TRBV7-3|NA|NA
TGTGCCAGCAGCTTAAATGAGGGGACTAATGAAAAACTGTTTTTT
CASSLNEGTNEKLFF
>TRBJ2-7|12|TRBV6-5|NA|NA
TGTGCCAGCAGTTACGACAACTACGAGCAGTACTTC
CASSYDNYEQYF
>TRBJ2-7|12|TRBV2|NA|NA
TGTGCCAGCAGCGCAACTCGATACGAGCAGTACTTC
CASSATRYEQYF
>TRBJ2-7|15|TRBV6-1|TRBD2|NA
TGTGCCAGCAGTGAGATGTCTAGCGGGATATACGAGCAGTACTTC
CASSEMSSGIYEQYF
>TRBJ1-2|13|TRBV6-6|NA|NA
TGTGCCAGCAGTTACTCGTCGGACTATGGCTACACCTTC
CASSYSSDYGYTF
>TRBJ2-1|13|TRBV5-4|NA|NA
TGTGCCAGCAGCTTGGACCAAAGGGATGAGCAGTTCTTC
CASSLDQRDEQFF
>TRBJ2-2|15|TRBV4-1|NA|NA
TGCGCCAGCAGCCAAGTAATCCCGAACACCGGGGAGCTGTTTTTT
CASSQVIPNTGELFF
>TRBJ1-1|13|TRBV11-3|NA|NA
TGTGCCAGCAGCCACAACAAGAACACTGAAGCTTTCTTT
CASSHNKNTEAFF
>TRBJ2-7|16|TRBV2|TRBD2|few
TGTGCCAGCAGGGGGGGGACTAGCGGGAGTCTCGACGAGCAGTACTTC
CASRGGTSGSLDEQYF
>TRBJ2-6|15|TRBV7-9|NA|once
TGTGCCAGCAGCCTCGGGGAGGCTGGGGCCAACGTCCTGACTTTC
CASSLGEAGANVLTF
>TRBJ2-1|13|TRBV15|TRBD1|NA
TGTGCCACCAGCAGAGAATGGGACAGCCAGCAGTTCTTC
CATSREWDSQQFF
>TRBJ2-3|16|TRBV7-9|TRBD2|once
TGTGCCAGCAGCTTAAGGGGCGGGAGGGGCACAGATACGCAGTATTTT
CASSLRGGRGTDTQYF
>TRBJ2-7|15|TRBV19|NA|NA
TGTGCCAGTAAAGGGACGGTGGGCACCATGGGGGAGCAGTACTTC
CASKGTVGTMGEQYF
>TRBJ1-2|14|TRBV6-5|NA|once
TGTGCCAGCAGTTACGGTCGGCAGGCCCGTGGCTACACCTTC
CASSYGRQARGYTF
>TRBJ1-3|12|TRBV25-1|NA|few
TGTGCCAGCAGTGCTCTCTCGGACACCATATATTTT
CASSALSDTIYF
>TRBJ1-4|14|TRBV18|TRBD1|NA
TGTGCCAGCTCACTAAGCCAGGGGGAGGAAAAACTGTTTTTT
CASSLSQGEEKLFF
>TRBJ2-5|15|TRBV4-2|NA|NA
TGTGCCAGCAGCCAACCGGGAACTGGGACGGAGACCCAGTACTTC
CASSQPGTGTETQYF
>TRBJ1-2|15|TRBV6-6|NA|NA
TGTGCCAGCAGTTACTCTGATGGGAGAAGCCATGGCTACACCTTC
CASSYSDGRSHGYTF
>TRBJ1-5|11|TRBV19|NA|NA
TGTGCCAGTAGTAGCGACATGCCCCAGCATTTT
CASSSDMPQHF
>TRBJ1-5|15|TRBV6-1|NA|few
TGTGCCAGCAGTGAATGGGGGGTCGGCAATCAGCCCCAGCATTTT
CASSEWGVGNQPQHF
>TRBJ2-1|14|TRBV2|NA|NA
TGTGCCAGCAGTGCCCAGGGACCGACAGTTGAGCAGTTCTTC
CASSAQGPTVEQFF
>TRBJ2-1|17|TRBV5-1|NA|NA
TGCGCCAGCAGCTTGGCCGTTTCTGGGGTGGCGAACAATGAGCAGTTCTTC
CASSLAVSGVANNEQFF
>TRBJ2-7|14|TRBV18|TRBD2|NA
TGTGCCAGTTCGAGCGGGGGGAGCTCCTACGAGCAGTACTTC
CASSSGGSSYEQYF
>TRBJ2-2|16|TRBV21-1|NA|NA
TGTGCCAGCAGCAAAGCGGGGACCGCGAACACCGGGGAGCTGTTTTTT
CASSKAGTANTGELFF
>TRBJ1-2|17|TRBV14|TRBD1|NA
TGTGCCAGCAGCCAAGATTGGGGACAGGGGCCCCTTTATGGCTACACCTTC
CASSQDWGQGPLYGYTF
>TRBJ2-7|13|TRBV10-3|NA|NA
TGTGCCATCAAGGACCCCTCCTCCTACGAGCAGTACTTC
CAIKDPSSYEQYF
>TRBJ2-5|17|TRBV6-1|NA|NA
TGTGCCAGCAGTGCCGGCAGGGTAGGAAGGGTGGAAGAGACCCAGTACTTC
CASSAGRVGRVEETQYF
>TRBJ2-7|17|TRBV5-1|NA|NA
TGCGCCAGCAGCTTTAGGAATTCGGGCGTCAGGGATTACGAGCAGTACTTC
CASSFRNSGVRDYEQYF
>TRBJ2-2|14|TRBV2|NA|NA
TGTGCCAGCAAAGCCAGGGAGAACACCGGGGAGCTGTTTTTT
CASKARENTGELFF
>TRBJ1-1|12|TRBV4-3|NA|NA
TGCGCCAGCAGCCAAGGGGCGGGGGCAGCTTTCTTT
CASSQGAGAAFF
>TRBJ2-1|15|TRBV7-8|TRBD1|NA
TGTGCCAGCAGCTCTACCGGGACAGGTTACAATGAGCAGTTCTTC
CASSSTGTGYNEQFF
>TRBJ2-5|15|TRBV7-8|NA|NA
TGTGCCAGCAGCTTAGTTCCGGGGGACCAAGAGACCCAGTACTTC
CASSLVPGDQETQYF
>TRBJ2-7|14|TRBV4-2|NA|few
TGTGCCAGCAGCCAACAAGCGAACTTGGGGGAGCAGTACTTC
CASSQQANLGEQYF
>TRBJ2-1|16|TRBV14|TRBD2|once
TGTGCCAGCAGCCCGAGGGGTAGCGGGAGGACCCATGAGCAGTTCTTC
CASSPRGSGRTHEQFF
>TRBJ2-4|13|TRBV4-2|NA|NA
TGTGCCAGCAGAGGACTAGCCAAAAACATTCAGTACTTC
CASRGLAKNIQYF
>TRBJ2-3|14|TRBV7-2|TRBD1|NA
TGTGCCAGCAGCCGCATAGGGGGCTTGGATACGCAGTATTTT
CASSRIGGLDTQYF
>TRBJ1-1|13|TRBV19|NA|NA
TGTGCCAGTACCATGGGCCTGAACACTGAAGCTTTCTTT
CASTMGLNTEAFF
>TRBJ2-1|15|TRBV11-2|NA|NA
TGTGCCAGCAGCTTAGACGCGGGCCGCTACAATGAGCAGTTCTTC
CASSLDAGRYNEQFF
>TRBJ2-5|14|TRBV7-6|TRBD1|NA
TGTGCCAGCAGCTTAGGGACAGGCGGAGAGACCCAGTACTTC
CASSLGTGGETQYF
>TRBJ2-7|14|TRBV11-2|TRBD1|few
TGTGCCAGCAGCTACGGACAGGGCAACTACGAGCAGTACTTC
CASSYGQGNYEQYF
>TRBJ1-2|14|TRBV6-1|TRBD1|NA
TGTGCCAGCAGTGTCAGGGGGCAAGGTTATGGCTACACCTTC
CASSVRGQGYGYTF
>TRBJ2-7|16|TRBV29-1|TRBD2|NA
TGCAGCGTTGTTACTAGCGGGAGGGCGAGCTCCTACGAGCAGTACTTC
CSVVTSGRASSYEQYF
>TRBJ2-5|15|TRBV2|TRBD2|NA
TGTGCCAGCAGGGCCCTAGGACTAGCGGGAGAGACCCAGTACTTC
CASRALGLAGETQYF
>TRBJ2-5|15|TRBV4-3|NA|NA
TGCGCCAGCAGCCAAGATGGCGGGAATCAAGAGACCCAGTACTTC
CASSQDGGNQETQYF
>TRBJ1-2|12|TRBV28|NA|NA
TGTGCCAGCAGTCTAGGAGACTATGGCTACACCTTC
CASSLGDYGYTF
>TRBJ1-5|13|TRBV30|NA|NA
TGTGCCTGGAGTGGGGAGGGCCTAACGCCCCAGCATTTT
CAWSGEGLTPQHF
>TRBJ2-7|14|TRBV7-3|NA|NA
TGTGCCAGCAGCTTAGCGGTAACGGGCTACGAGCAGTACTTC
CASSLAVTGYEQYF
>TRBJ1-4|13|TRBV5-6|NA|NA
TGTGCCAGCAGCTTACTTCAGAATGAAAAACTGTTTTTT
CASSLLQNEKLFF
>TRBJ2-1|15|TRBV2|TRBD1|once
TGTGCCAGCAGTGGAGCCGGGACAGGGGCCAATGAGCAGTTCTTC
CASSGAGTGANEQFF
>TRBJ2-3|14|TRBV27|TRBD2|NA
TGTGCCAGCAGTAGCGGGAGACTCACAGATACGCAGTATTTT
CASSSGRLTDTQYF